Listed below are T cell receptor beta chains from one sample, sequenced in a study of glioma-infiltrating T cells after dendritic cell vaccination. Profiled with immunoSEQ multiplex PCR; TCRdb holds only in-frame clones, not every one. Among more than 75,000 clones listed, roughly four fifths were seen once. Sequencing used blood, obtained after dendritic cell vaccination. The receptors were sampled from a human donor with glioblastoma. Each CDR3 is given with its conserved first and last residue. Fields, in order: J gene, D gene, clone size, V gene, CDR3 protein, CDR3 DNA. A D gene is named only where the DNA matches it firmly. Where a row states a size, it is once, few, many or the class of an expanded clone; other rows omit it.

TRBJ1-4,-,-,TRBV4-1,CASSRSANEKLFF,TGCGCCAGCAGCCGGTCAGCTAATGAAAAACTGTTTTTT
TRBJ2-7,-,-,TRBV5-1,CASSLERSEQYF,TGCGCCAGCAGCTTGGAGCGGTCCGAGCAGTACTTC
TRBJ1-4,-,-,TRBV2,CASSLEGLTNEKLFF,TGTGCCAGCAGCTTGGAGGGGTTAACTAATGAAAAACTGTTTTTT
TRBJ2-2,TRBD1,-,TRBV7-3,CASSKDRANTGELFF,TGTGCCAGCAGCAAGGACAGGGCGAACACCGGGGAGCTGTTTTTT
TRBJ2-1,TRBD2,-,TRBV2,CASSPQTSGGVISFF,TGTGCCAGCAGTCCGCAGACTAGCGGGGGGGTTATTTCGTTCTTC
TRBJ1-3,-,-,TRBV5-4,CASSLSVPSSGNTIYF,TGTGCCAGCAGCTTGAGTGTCCCGAGCTCTGGAAACACCATATATTTT
TRBJ1-1,-,-,TRBV9,CASSGLMNTEAFF,TGTGCCAGCAGCGGACTTATGAACACTGAAGCTTTCTTT
TRBJ2-1,-,-,TRBV7-2,CASSLGDEQFF,TGTGCCAGCAGCTTAGGCGATGAGCAGTTCTTC
TRBJ1-5,-,-,TRBV2,CASRGSIQGTQHF,TGTGCCAGCCGAGGTAGTATTCAGGGGACCCAGCATTTT
TRBJ2-2,-,-,TRBV7-2,CASSFLGELFF,TGTGCCAGCAGCTTCCTCGGGGAGCTGTTTTTT
TRBJ1-6,-,-,TRBV19,CASGSPLHF,TGTGCCAGTGGCTCACCCCTCCACTTT
TRBJ2-7,-,-,TRBV18,CASSPGDRADYEQYF,TGTGCCAGCTCACCAGGAGACAGAGCTGATTACGAGCAGTACTTC
TRBJ2-2,-,-,TRBV5-1,CASRVDISTGELFF,TGCGCCAGCAGAGTAGACATCTCAACCGGGGAGCTGTTTTTT
TRBJ1-1,TRBD1,-,TRBV5-6,CASSAITQGAVTEAFF,TGTGCCAGCAGCGCTATAACCCAGGGGGCGGTCACTGAAGCTTTCTTT
TRBJ2-7,TRBD2,-,TRBV2,CASQGGAEEQYF,TGTGCCAGCCAGGGAGGGGCGGAGGAGCAGTACTTC
TRBJ1-5,-,-,TRBV6-6,CASSYFRTNQPQHF,TGTGCCAGCAGTTATTTCCGGACAAATCAGCCCCAGCATTTT
TRBJ2-3,TRBD2,once,TRBV6-1,CASSSGLAGDTQYF,TGTGCCAGCAGTTCAGGACTAGCGGGGGATACGCAGTATTTT
TRBJ1-5,-,-,TRBV2,CASSGESNQPQHF,TGTGCCAGCAGTGGGGAGAGCAATCAGCCCCAGCATTTT
TRBJ1-1,-,-,TRBV5-1,CASTTVSSATEAFF,TGCGCCAGCACCACTGTAAGTTCTGCCACTGAAGCTTTCTTT
TRBJ1-2,TRBD1,-,TRBV5-6,CASSPTGGDGYTF,TGTGCCAGCAGTCCGACAGGGGGCGATGGCTACACCTTC
TRBJ2-7,TRBD2,-,TRBV5-1,CASSLDPSGGEQYF,TGCGCCAGCAGCTTGGATCCTAGCGGGGGCGAGCAGTACTTC
TRBJ2-5,TRBD1,-,TRBV5-1,CASTPDRGETQYF,TGCGCCAGCACCCCAGACAGGGGAGAGACCCAGTACTTC
TRBJ2-3,-,-,TRBV19,CASSIRLDADTQYF,TGTGCCAGTAGTATACGACTAGATGCAGATACGCAGTATTTT
TRBJ1-1,-,-,TRBV14,CASSPWGGLTEAFF,TGTGCCAGCAGCCCCTGGGGGGGGCTGACTGAAGCTTTCTTT
TRBJ2-7,-,-,TRBV4-1,CASSQGSQGTYEQYF,TGCGCCAGCAGCCAAGGGTCACAGGGAACTTACGAGCAGTACTTC
TRBJ2-7,-,-,TRBV7-2,CASSFSPASSYEQYF,TGTGCCAGCAGCTTTTCCCCAGCGAGCTCCTACGAGCAGTACTTC
TRBJ2-4,-,-,TRBV7-9,CASSLGQGPVNIQYF,TGTGCCAGCAGCTTAGGGCAGGGGCCGGTAAACATTCAGTACTTC
TRBJ1-3,TRBD1,-,TRBV5-6,CASSIRDRGPGNTIYF,TGTGCCAGCAGCATCCGGGACAGGGGGCCTGGAAACACCATATATTTT
TRBJ2-5,TRBD2,-,TRBV7-3,CASSSLGGETQYF,TGTGCCAGCAGCTCCCTGGGGGGGGAGACCCAGTACTTC
TRBJ1-2,-,-,TRBV29-1,CSVLPTSYGYTF,TGCAGCGTTTTACCCACTTCCTATGGCTACACCTTC
TRBJ1-2,TRBD1,-,TRBV5-1,CASSSPDRNNYGYTF,TGCGCCAGCAGCTCCCCGGACAGGAACAACTATGGCTACACCTTC
TRBJ2-7,-,once,TRBV6-5,CASSYSWAQSYEQYF,TGTGCCAGCAGTTACAGCTGGGCCCAGAGCTACGAGCAGTACTTC
TRBJ1-2,-,-,TRBV9,CASTPGTPARGRGYGYTF,TGTGCCAGCACCCCCGGGACACCGGCGAGAGGGCGCGGCTATGGCTACACCTTC
TRBJ2-5,-,-,TRBV29-1,CSVEAQGQETQYF,TGCAGCGTTGAAGCCCAGGGCCAAGAGACCCAGTACTTC
TRBJ2-7,TRBD1,-,TRBV5-1,CASSLDGQGNYEQYF,TGCGCCAGCAGCTTGGACGGACAGGGTAACTACGAGCAGTACTTC
TRBJ1-6,TRBD1,-,TRBV2,CASRGQGDSPLHF,TGTGCCAGCAGGGGACAGGGGGATTCACCCCTCCACTTT
TRBJ2-5,-,-,TRBV29-1,CSVEPGPDTQYF,TGCAGCGTTGAGCCTGGGCCCGATACCCAGTACTTC
TRBJ1-2,-,-,TRBV6-5,CASSTSFTNYGYTF,-
TRBJ1-5,-,-,TRBV5-8,CASSFPSTDRGPQHF,TGTGCCAGCAGCTTCCCCTCGACTGATAGAGGGCCCCAGCATTTT
TRBJ1-3,-,-,TRBV9,CASMSGGNSGNTIYF,TGTGCCAGCATGAGTGGAGGGAACTCTGGAAACACCATATATTTT
TRBJ2-7,TRBD1,once,TRBV27,CASSFSTFRDRDYEQYF,TGTGCCAGCAGTTTTTCAACGTTCCGGGACAGGGACTACGAGCAGTACTTC
TRBJ2-3,TRBD2,-,TRBV7-3,CASSPTGGRTDTQYF,TGTGCCAGCAGCCCGACGGGGGGGCGCACAGATACGCAGTATTTT
TRBJ2-2,-,-,TRBV2,CASDYSNTGELFF,TGTGCCAGTGATTACAGTAACACCGGGGAGCTGTTTTTT
TRBJ1-2,-,-,TRBV7-8,CASSLAREGGGYTF,TGTGCCAGCAGCTTAGCAAGGGAGGGAGGTGGCTACACCTTC
TRBJ1-1,TRBD1,-,TRBV19,CASSRDRGTEAFF,TGTGCCAGTAGTAGGGACAGGGGAACTGAAGCTTTCTTT
TRBJ1-6,-,-,TRBV5-6,CASSLGTFGGSPLHF,TGTGCCAGCAGCTTGGGGACCTTCGGGGGTTCACCCCTCCACTTT
TRBJ2-2,TRBD1,-,TRBV6-5,CASSYGTGFPSGELFF,TGTGCCAGCAGTTACGGGACAGGGTTCCCATCCGGGGAGCTGTTTTTT
TRBJ1-2,TRBD1,-,TRBV6-5,CASSYSQGTLNYGYTF,TGTGCCAGCAGTTACTCACAGGGGACCCTTAACTATGGCTACACCTTC
TRBJ1-5,TRBD1,-,TRBV19,CASSIEGTGEQHF,TGTGCCAGTAGTATAGAGGGGACAGGGGAGCAGCATTTT
TRBJ1-1,-,-,TRBV19,CASSFISTGTEAFF,TGTGCCAGTAGTTTCATCTCCACAGGCACTGAAGCTTTCTTT
TRBJ1-1,-,-,TRBV6-6,CASKRTVLRTEAFF,TGTGCCAGCAAGCGAACGGTTCTGCGAACTGAAGCTTTCTTT
TRBJ1-3,TRBD1,-,TRBV5-1,CASSLALGQGGQFRSGNTIYF,TGCGCCAGCAGCTTGGCCCTCGGACAGGGGGGACAATTTCGCTCTGGAAACACCATATATTTT
TRBJ2-2,-,-,TRBV5-6,CASSPVLRHLTGELFF,TGTGCCAGCAGCCCGGTCCTAAGACATCTCACCGGGGAGCTGTTTTTT